Sequencing of this T cell receptor beta chain was carried out in a study of blood T cell repertoires in COVID-19. This clone is a singleton in its sample. The CDR3 has 16 amino acids. Germline loops: CDR1 SGHDN, CDR2 FVKESK. V was clipped by 1 base and J by 8 bases, with 17 bases between them. Profiling relied on immunoSEQ multiplex PCR, and the TCRdb table lists in-frame clones only, not all of them. This table has roughly 310,000 clones, more than 90% appearing once. J is TRBJ1-4 and V is TRBV14; D is ambiguous. This receptor was obtained from a man in his 60s who had recovered from COVID-19. Sequencing was carried out using PBMCs or T cells enriched from blood (not recorded which). In DNA form, the CDR3 reads TGTGCCAGCAGCCAAGGTCTAGCACGCCGGAGCGAAAAACTGTTTTTT. Translated: CASSQGLARRSEKLFF.